This T cell receptor beta chain originates from a study of blood T cell repertoires in acute mononucleosis. Study background: Acutely, YVL-BR- and GLC-BM-specific cells averaged about 2% and 1% of CD8 T cells. Mean blood EBV load was 3.5 to 4.5 log10 copies per million B cells acutely and approximately 2.5 at convalescence.

Time point meaning: acute infectious mononucleosis, at clinical presentation within 2 weeks of symptom onset (visit 1). During primary infection, CD8 responses to EBV BRLF1 109 and BMLF1 280 were followed. Template was cDNA from at least 8,500 tetramer+ CD8 T cells' RNA. Profiled with immunoSEQ multiplex PCR; TCRdb holds only in-frame clones, not every one. This table holds around 2,000 clones, 25% to 30% found once. V was cut by 7 bases and J by 4 bases, with 15 bases left in between. The CDR3 length is 14 residues. Germline V gene sequence: CDR1 SGHTA, CDR2 FQGNSA. This clone is labeled large. Sample: EBV YVL epitope tetramer+ CD8+ T cells sorted from PBMCs, taken during acute infectious mononucleosis. Subset indicated: CD8 T cells binding a tetramer with EBV BRLF1 109-117 peptide (YVL-BR). The receptor comes from a man younger than 35 with infectious mononucleosis caused by EBV. This chain links TRBV7-2 with TRBJ2-3; D not resolved. The CDR3 DNA follows: TGTGCCAGCATCGCGTTCGTTGGCCCAGATACGCAGTATTTT. Encoded protein: CASIAFVGPDTQYF.